This T cell receptor beta chain is drawn from a study of T cell responses to AZD1222 COVID-19 vaccine. Generated by immunoSEQ multiplex PCR, the TCRdb table keeps only in-frame clones and is missing some. The table lists roughly 120,000 clones, roughly 87% of them singletons. Details on this clone: What it binds is unknown.

Study results and caveats: Unmutated variant regions are reportedly the target of nearly half of TCRs that are spike-specific. No day 14 peak samples; only post-peak repertoires were characterized. At study baseline, merely several AZD1222 recipients were seropositive.

This receptor was obtained from an adult in good health. The source was peripheral blood, collected on day 0 of AZD1222 vaccination.

The CDR3 spells CASSPGTGNMNTEAFF. The DNA of the CDR3 is TGTGCCAGCAGCCCCGGGACAGGGAATATGAACACTGAAGCTTTCTTT. The genes are TRBV11-2 and TRBJ1-1; 9 bases match TRBD1. Germline CDR1 SGHAT, CDR2 FQNNGV. This CDR3 is built from 16 residues. The V segment lost 5 bases and the J segment 0 bases; nucleotides outside the gene matches: 7.